These 26 T cell receptor beta chains came from one sample sequenced in a study of cytomegalovirus exposure and HLA in healthy donors. With 60 Vbeta and 13 Jbeta primers, the PCR was carried out. Produced via immunoSEQ multiplex PCR; TCRdb's table is partial and in-frame only. The sample comprises roughly 110,000 clones, around 67% of which are singletons, and around 15% rests with the top ten. The sample consisted of PBMCs. The receptors here all came from a woman in her forties in good health and CMV-seropositive.

This chain links TRBV25-1 with TRBJ1-1; perhaps TRBD1 as D (6 bases). Germline V gene lookup returns CDR1 MGHDK and CDR2 SYGVNS. V lost 1 base and J lost 0, with 12 bases in between. This CDR3 contains 16 residues. The CDR3 region is CASSESPGAMNTEAFF. The CDR3 region has the DNA TGTGCCAGCAGTGAATCACCAGGGGCCATGAACACTGAAGCTTTCTTT.

The chain links TRBV9 to TRBJ1-5, with 8 bases lining up with TRBD1. The CDR3 has 15 amino acids. Germline assignment: CDR1 SGDLS and CDR2 YYNGEE. V was pared by 4 bases and J by 2 bases, with 5 bases of the junction left unmatched. The CDR3 nucleotides read TGTGCCAGCAGCCTCACAGGGGGGGGCAATCAGCCCCAGCATTTT. Amino acid sequence: CASSLTGGGNQPQHF.

The rearrangement joins TRBV6-5 to TRBJ1-1; D is perhaps TRBD1 (5 bases). Germline V lookup: CDR1 MNHEY, CDR2 SVGAGI. Trimming pared 2 bases from V and 0 bases from J, leaving 13 bases between. The CDR3 has 16 residues. The CDR3 spells CASSYQPTALNTEAFF. CDR3 DNA sequence: TGTGCCAGCAGTTACCAGCCGACAGCTTTGAACACTGAAGCTTTCTTT.

The rearrangement uses TRBV5-1 and TRBJ2-5; TRBD1 is a possible D gene (8 bases). Germline V CDR1 and CDR2: SGHRS, YFSETQ. V lost 7 bases to trimming and J lost 5 bases, with 30 bases between them. The length of the CDR3 is 18 residues. CDR3 loop: CASDGRKSWDRTEETQYF. For the CDR3, the DNA is TGCGCCAGCGACGGGAGGAAATCCTGGGACAGGACTGAGGAGACCCAGTACTTC.

In its sample, this clone was seen once. This chain connects TRBV2 to TRBJ2-1; 8 bases align to TRBD1. Germline V gene sequence: CDR1 SNHLY, CDR2 FYNNEI. The CDR3 runs 14 residues. The V and J ends lost 11 bases and 2 bases, in that order; junction bases with no gene match: 8. The CDR3 nucleotides read TGTGCCTCCCGCCCAGGGGGCGCCTACAATGAGCAGTTCTTC. The encoded protein is CASRPGGAYNEQFF.

The gene calls are TRBV28 and TRBJ2-2, with a tentative D call TRBD1 (6 bases). The CDR3 is made up of 14 amino acids. Per germline, CDR1 MDHEN and CDR2 SYDVKM. V gave up 3 bases and J gave up 5 bases, with 10 bases separating them. CDR3 bases: TGTGCCAGCAGTTTGCCCCAGGGGACCGGGGAGCTGTTTTTT. It specifies CASSLPQGTGELFF.

This clone was seen only once. The genes are TRBV27 and TRBJ1-1; 9 bases are a match to TRBD1. Trimming took 8 bases from V and 3 from J; bases not matched to a gene: 7. CDR3 length: 14 amino acids. The V gene's germline CDR1 is MNHEY and CDR2 SMNVEV (reference sequence). The CDR3 reads CASGYRDRDTEAFF. In DNA form, the CDR3 reads TGTGCCAGCGGTTACCGGGACAGGGACACTGAAGCTTTCTTT.

This chain joins TRBV7-2 and TRBJ1-5, with 9 bases fitting TRBD1. After removal of 6 bases from V and 7 bases from J, the junction contained 7 bases not matched to a gene. This CDR3 spans 14 amino acids. The germline V gene encodes CDR1 SGHTA and CDR2 FQGNSA. The CDR3 region is CASRSRTGEQPQHF. The CDR3 DNA follows: TGTGCCAGCAGATCTCGGACAGGGGAACAGCCCCAGCATTTT.

CDR3 sequence (DNA): TGTGCCAGCAGCTTAGCGGAGGACAGGGGTATCTACGAGCAGTACTTC. Translation gives CASSLAEDRGIYEQYF. This chain links TRBV7-2 with TRBJ2-7, with TRBD1 identical over 9 bases. V was clipped by 0 bases and J by 3 bases; unmatched bases: 6. Germline V lookup: CDR1 SGHTA, CDR2 FQGNSA. The CDR3 has 16 residues.

The gene calls are TRBV4-1 and TRBJ1-5; D ambiguous. The V and J ends lost 1 base and 6 bases respectively, with 13 bases between them. CDR1 and CDR2 from the germline V gene are MGHRA and YSYEKL. CDR3 length equals 15 residues. The CDR3 sequence: CASSQVYSPGQPQHF. CDR3 DNA sequence: TGCGCCAGCAGCCAAGTTTACAGCCCCGGTCAGCCCCAGCATTTT.

This rearrangement joins TRBV18 to TRBJ1-4; D not certain. CDR3 length equals 16 residues. The V and J ends lost 6 bases and 5 bases respectively, with 19 bases between them. From germline, CDR1 is KGHSH and CDR2 LQKENI. The CDR3 protein is CASSADYRNLNEKLFF. DNA of the CDR3: TGTGCCAGCTCCGCCGACTATCGAAATTTGAATGAAAAACTGTTTTTT.

The chain recombines TRBV7-9 with TRBJ2-3; 11 positions match TRBD2. This CDR3 is built from 15 residues. V lost 2 bases and J lost 4; bases outside the gene matches: 2. Germline CDR1 reads SEHNR; CDR2 reads FQNEAQ (reference sequence). DNA of the CDR3: TGTGCCAGCAGCTTACTAGCGGGGGGAGCAGATACGCAGTATTTT. Protein product: CASSLLAGGADTQYF.

In this sample, this clone turned up a few times. CDR3 DNA: TGTGCCAGCAGCTTGGCCGGACAGAACACAGATACGCAGTATTTT. Encoded protein: CASSLAGQNTDTQYF. V gene TRBV7-9 combines with J gene TRBJ2-3, with D perhaps TRBD1 (6 bases). The CDR3 spans 15 residues. Germline-derived CDR1 and CDR2 are SEHNR and FQNEAQ (reference sequence). With 3 bases removed from V and 2 bases from J, the gap between germline ends came to 12 bases.

The chain combines TRBV30 with TRBJ2-7, with a possible D match to TRBD1 (5 bases). CDR1 is GTSNPN and CDR2 is SVGIG in the germline V gene (reference sequence). The V end lost 0 bases, the J end lost 3 bases, and 9 bases lay between the germline ends. This CDR3 comprises 13 residues. The CDR3, as DNA: TGTGCCTGGAGTGTTTCAGGGCACTACGAGCAGTACTTC. This sequence encodes CAWSVSGHYEQYF. Together with reference TRBV30 and TRBJ2-7, the CDR3 gives the full variable domain: SQTIHQWPATLVQPVGSPLSLECTVEGTSNPNLYWYRQAAGRGLQLLFYSVGIGQISSEVPQNLSASRPQDRQFILSSKKLLLSDSGFYLCAWSVSGHYEQYFGPGTRLTVT.

The chain employs TRBV10-3 and TRBJ2-1; 7 bases agree with TRBD1. The germline CDR1 and CDR2 sequences are ENHRY and SYGVKD. This CDR3 has 15 amino acids. V gave up 6 bases and J gave up 4 bases; unmatched junction bases: 9. Written as DNA, the CDR3 is TGTGCCATCAGACCGGGACAGACCTTATACAATGAGCAGTTCTTC. It is translated as CAIRPGQTLYNEQFF.

This clone was observed a few times. This chain links TRBV6-1 with TRBJ2-5, with 8 positions matching TRBD2. CDR1 and CDR2 from the germline V gene are MNHNS and SASEGT. V gave up 4 bases and J gave up 2 bases; unmatched junction bases: 9. The CDR3 totals 16 residues. The chain's CDR3 is CASSGQPRGGQETQYF. The DNA for the CDR3 is TGTGCCAGCAGTGGCCAACCTCGGGGGGGACAAGAGACCCAGTACTTC.

This clone was seen only once. The V call is TRBV19, the J call TRBJ1-2; a weak D match, TRBD1 (6 bases). Germline V lookup: CDR1 LNHDA, CDR2 SQIVND (reference sequence). The V gene lost 6 bases and the J gene lost 4 bases, with 18 bases spanning the gap. The CDR3 totals 15 residues. CDR3 sequence: CASRLLGTPIYGYTF. CDR3 nucleotides: TGTGCCAGTAGGCTTCTGGGGACACCAATCTATGGCTACACCTTC.

The chain employs TRBV5-6 and TRBJ1-1, with D possibly being TRBD1 (6 bases). The germline gives CDR1 SGHDT, CDR2 YYEEEE. The CDR3 loop spans 13 amino acids. Trimming pared 3 bases from V and 1 base from J, leaving 7 bases between. The CDR3 coding sequence is TGTGCCAGCAGCTGGGGACAGAACACTGAAGCTTTCTTT. It yields the protein CASSWGQNTEAFF.

The chain employs TRBV5-1 and TRBJ2-5; 10 nucleotides align to TRBD1. The CDR3 contains 14 residues. J lost 2 bases, V lost 7 bases, and 5 bases had no gene match. Germline V gene data show CDR1 as SGHRS and CDR2 as YFSETQ. CDR3 sequence (DNA): TGCGCCAGCCGACCGGACAGGGGGCAAGAGACCCAGTACTTC. Its protein is CASRPDRGQETQYF.

This rearrangement joins TRBV30 to TRBJ2-7; 8 bases fit TRBD1. In germline, CDR1 is GTSNPN, CDR2 SVGIG (reference sequence). With V trimmed by 0 bases and J by 6 bases, 1 base remained unmatched. The CDR3 sequence is 12 residues long. CDR3 DNA: TGTGCCTGGAGTGTTACAGGGGGCGAGCAGTACTTC. This translates into CAWSVTGGEQYF.

The gene calls are TRBV7-8 and TRBJ2-2; TRBD1 is a possible D gene (5 bases). Per germline, CDR1 SGHVS and CDR2 FQNEAQ. Trimming stripped 5 bases from V and 7 bases from J, with 14 bases between. The CDR3 consists of 14 residues. CDR3 coding DNA: TGTGCCAGCAGCCTAGGGGCCCCAGGCGGGGAGCTGTTTTTT. It specifies CASSLGAPGGELFF.

A few counts support this clone. The chain recombines TRBV5-1 with TRBJ2-4, with D tentatively TRBD1 (6 bases). CDR3 size: 12 residues. V was pared by 4 bases and J by 6 bases, with 8 bases between. From germline, CDR1 is SGHRS and CDR2 YFSETQ. The CDR3 here is CASSRDTNIQYF. DNA for the CDR3: TGCGCCAGCAGCAGGGACACAAACATTCAGTACTTC. The complete variable domain, with remaining parts taken from reference TRBV5-1 and TRBJ2-4, reads KAGVTQTPRYLIKTRGQQVTLSCSPISGHRSVSWYQQTPGQGLQFLFEYFSETQRNKGNFPGRFSGRQFSNSRSEMNVSTLELGDSALYLCASSRDTNIQYFGAGTRLSVL.

This sequence joins TRBV23-1 and TRBJ1-5, with unresolved D. TRBV23-1 is annotated as an ORF whose role is uncertain. V was trimmed by 1 base and J by 2 bases, leaving 15 bases between them. The CDR3 is 17 residues long. The CDR3 nucleotides read TGCGCCAGCAGTCAATACCGATGGCAGTTTGGCAATCAGCCCCAGCATTTT. This codes for CASSQYRWQFGNQPQHF.

At least ten counts were recorded for this clone. The chain employs TRBV10-3 and TRBJ2-1, with 7 nucleotides matching TRBD2. The CDR3 length is 12 residues. V was clipped by 5 bases and J by 15 bases; unmatched bases: 10. The germline CDR1 and CDR2 sequences are ENHRY and SYGVKD. CDR3 nucleotides: TGTGCCATCAGTCCCGGTCCGGGACTACGGTTCTTC. Protein: CAISPGPGLRFF.

V gene TRBV2 combines with J gene TRBJ2-1; possibly TRBD1 for D (5 bases). Trimming took off 7 bases at V and 0 bases at J, with 13 bases between the two ends. Germline V lookup: CDR1 SNHLY, CDR2 FYNNEI. This CDR3 has 15 amino acids. The chain's CDR3 is CASTEARASYNEQFF. The DNA of the CDR3 is TGTGCCAGCACCGAAGCCAGGGCCTCCTACAATGAGCAGTTCTTC.

The CDR3 reads CASSLLGAGGEQFF. Written as DNA, the CDR3 is TGTGCCAGCAGCTTATTGGGAGCTGGCGGTGAGCAGTTCTTC. The chain recombines TRBV7-9 with TRBJ2-1; possibly TRBD2 for D (5 bases). The CDR3 spans 14 residues. Trimming stripped 2 bases from V and 9 bases from J, with 14 bases between. Looked up from germline, CDR1 is SEHNR and CDR2 is FQNEAQ (reference sequence).